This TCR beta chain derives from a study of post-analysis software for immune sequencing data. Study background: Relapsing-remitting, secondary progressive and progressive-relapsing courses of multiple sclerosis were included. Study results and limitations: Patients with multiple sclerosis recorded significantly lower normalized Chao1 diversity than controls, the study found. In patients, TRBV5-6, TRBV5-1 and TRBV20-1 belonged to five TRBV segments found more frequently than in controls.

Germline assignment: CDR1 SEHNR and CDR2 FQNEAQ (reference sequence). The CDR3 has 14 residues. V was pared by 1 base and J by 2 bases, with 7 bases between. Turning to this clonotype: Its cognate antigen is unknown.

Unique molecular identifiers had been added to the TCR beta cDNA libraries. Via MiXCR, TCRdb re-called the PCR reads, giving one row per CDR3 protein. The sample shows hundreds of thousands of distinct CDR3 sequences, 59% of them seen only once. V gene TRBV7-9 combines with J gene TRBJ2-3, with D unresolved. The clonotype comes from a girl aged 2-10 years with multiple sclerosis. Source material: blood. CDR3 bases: TGTGCCAGCAGCTTAGAAGAGGACACAGATACGCAGTATTTT. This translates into CASSLEEDTDTQYF.